This T cell receptor beta chain was recovered during a study of STAT5B mutations in CD4+ large granular lymphocyte leukemia. Study outcomes and limitations: 8/27 top patient clones versus 2/35 control clones were TRBV06-family. Patient CD4-sorted repertoires looked more clonal than healthy CD4+ repertoires, even without putative leukemic clones.

Authors' processing steps: Productive clonotypes were detectable down to 2.59 x 10-5 frequency. Sequencing was performed with immunoSEQ multiplex PCR; in TCRdb, only in-frame clones are kept and a portion is missing. V and J calls and clone size are those listed in that table; D and trimming were worked out from the DNA. Of approximately 32,000 clones in the sample, 69% are singletons; the top ten hold 2.7%. As regards this clone: Its specificity is unknown.

The CDR3 spans 15 residues. The germline V gene encodes CDR1 SGHNT and CDR2 YENEEA. Trimming stripped 5 bases from V and 0 bases from J, with 12 bases between. The sequencing sample was made of CD4+ T cells from blood buffy coats. The TCR sequence derives from a human donor in good health. V is TRBV11-3 and J is TRBJ2-3; no firm D call. The DNA of the CDR3 is TGTGCCAGCAGCCTTGGTCGGGCTAGCACAGATACGCAGTATTTT. It translates to CASSLGRASTDTQYF.